The present T cell receptor beta chain was sequenced within a study of blood T cell repertoires in COVID-19. Whole-study context: The study drew acute and convalescent COVID-19 samples from the United States, Italy and Spain. PBMCs, B-cell-depleted T cells, or T cells provided the cDNA or gDNA that made up the material.

The germline V gene encodes CDR1 SGHDT and CDR2 YYEEEE. This CDR3 has 15 amino acids. Trimming cost V 0 bases and J 6 bases; bases outside gene matches: 6. The protocol was immunoSEQ multiplex PCR, while the TCRdb copy is restricted to in-frame clones and leaves out a portion. This sample carries 200,000 to 250,000 clones, about nine tenths of them seen once, and the ten largest clones take approximately 6%. This TCR was sampled from a man of 80 years or more with acute or convalescent COVID-19. The sample consisted of peripheral blood. This chain connects TRBV5-6 to TRBJ1-5, with TRBD1 identical over 7 bases. The DNA of the CDR3 is TGTGCCAGCAGCTTGGCCGGGAGGGGGCCTCAGCCCCAGCATTTT. This encodes CASSLAGRGPQPQHF.